This TCR beta chain was retrieved from a study of post-analysis software for immune sequencing data. Every TCR beta cDNA library bore unique molecular identifiers. TCRdb re-called the PCR reads with MiXCR, one entry per CDR3 protein. In the table there are roughly 200,000 distinct CDR3 sequences, 25% to 35% of which are singletons. This clonotype appeared many times. Sequencing used blood. The TCR originated in a girl aged 2 to 17 with multiple sclerosis.

The chain's CDR3 is CASSRDLQQETQYF. The CDR3 nucleotides read TGTGCCAGCTCACGGGACCTCCAGCAAGAGACCCAGTACTTC. J is TRBJ2-5 and V is TRBV18; either TRBD1 or TRBD2 may fit D (5 bases each). This CDR3 region has 14 residues. V was pared by 4 bases and J by 2 bases, with 11 bases between. CDR1 and CDR2 from the germline V gene are KGHSH and LQKENI.